The 26 T cell receptor beta chains given below trace back to one sample, sequenced in a study of T cells in Graves' hyperthyroidism and ophthalmopathy. Authors of the study amplified TCR beta CDR3 regions from RNA transcripts. RT-PCR in the first round (using the HTBI primer set) targeted the TCR CDR3. TCRdb reprocessed the multiplex PCR reads with MiXCR, giving one entry per CDR3 protein. The sample holds about half a million distinct CDR3 sequences, about 16% seen once. The sample taken for sequencing was blood. These receptors all stem from a woman aged 25 to 45 with Graves' ophthalmopathy.

This clonotype was found many times. In DNA form, the CDR3 reads TGTGCCAGCACCTCCCCGGGACGAGGGACCGGGGAGCTGTTTTTT. It specifies CASTSPGRGTGELFF. This chain uses TRBV28 with TRBJ2-2, with D possibly called TRBD1 or TRBD2 (5 bases each). Germline assignment: CDR1 MDHEN and CDR2 SYDVKM. The CDR3 totals 15 residues. V lost 7 bases and J lost 5, with 17 bases in between. The whole variable domain, remainder taken from reference TRBV28 and TRBJ2-2, is DVKVTQSSRYLVKRTGEKVFLECVQDMDHENMFWYRQDPGLGLRLIYFSYDVKMKEKGDIPEGYSVSREKKERFSLILESASTNQTSMYLCASTSPGRGTGELFFGEGSRLTVL.

The chain is built from TRBV6-1 and TRBJ2-1; D not certain. In germline, CDR1 is MNHNS, CDR2 SASEGT. The CDR3 has 13 amino acids. Trimming cost V 7 bases and J 7 bases, with 14 bases left between them. CDR3 loop: CASILMTANEQFF. The CDR3 DNA is TGTGCCAGCATTCTAATGACTGCGAATGAGCAGTTCTTC.

This clonotype was detected ten times or more. The CDR3 nucleotides read TGTGCCAGCAGGGGACAGGGTACCACCGGGGAGCTGTTTTTT. Amino acids: CASRGQGTTGELFF. The chain uses TRBV6-1 and TRBJ2-2; 9 bases are a match to TRBD1. This CDR3 has 14 amino acids. The V gene's germline CDR1 is MNHNS and CDR2 SASEGT. V lost 6 bases and J lost 4; bases outside the gene matches: 3.

The CDR3 coding sequence is TGTGCCAGCAGCCTCGGCACCCCTGGGGCCAACGTCCTGACTTTC. Translating it yields CASSLGTPGANVLTF. The V and J genes are TRBV3-1 and TRBJ2-6; D unclear. Germline V gene data show CDR1 as LGHDT and CDR2 as YNNKEL (reference sequence). There are 15 residues in the CDR3. V was trimmed by 4 bases and J by 2 bases, leaving 9 bases between them. The full variable domain, rest sourced from reference TRBV3-1 and TRBJ2-6, is DTAVSQTPKYLVTQMGNDKSIKCEQNLGHDTMYWYKQDSKKFLKIMFSYNNKELIINETVPNRFSPKSPDKAHLNLHINSLELGDSAVYFCASSLGTPGANVLTFGAGSRLTVL.

V gene TRBV10-3 combines with J gene TRBJ2-3, with a weak D call TRBD1 (6 bases). CDR1 ENHRY and CDR2 SYGVKD come from the germline V gene. This CDR3 has 15 amino acids. Trimming removed 8 bases from V and 2 bases from J, with 17 bases in between. In DNA form, the CDR3 reads TGTGCCATCCGTGCCCAGGGGCTTCTCACAGATACGCAGTATTTT. Translating gives CAIRAQGLLTDTQYF.

This clonotype was counted only a few times. The chain carries TRBV5-1 and TRBJ2-7; 7 bases fit TRBD2. V trimming: 4 bases; J trimming: 4 bases; junction bases outside the gene matches: 11. This CDR3 comprises 15 residues. The V gene's germline CDR1 is SGHRS and CDR2 YFSETQ. CDR3 coding DNA: TGCGCCAGCAGCCAAGATGGGGGAGGGAGGTACGAGCAGTACTTC. This gives the protein CASSQDGGGRYEQYF.

This clonotype was seen a few times. The chain couples TRBV11-2 to TRBJ2-1, with 11 bases aligning to TRBD2. The CDR3 runs 20 residues. Germline V CDR1 and CDR2: SGHAT, FQNNGV. After removal of 4 bases from V and 4 bases from J, the junction contained 18 bases not matched to a gene. CDR3 in amino acids: CASSSFGAPQLAGEYNEQFF. CDR3 in DNA: TGTGCCAGCAGCTCCTTCGGAGCTCCGCAACTAGCGGGAGAATACAATGAGCAGTTCTTC.

This clonotype was recorded many times. The V and J genes are TRBV7-8 and TRBJ1-5; possibly TRBD1 for D (6 bases). There are 16 residues in the CDR3. Germline V lookup: CDR1 SGHVS, CDR2 FQNEAQ. Trimming shortened V by 1 base and J by 7 bases, and 17 bases separated the two germline ends. DNA of the CDR3: TGTGCCAGCAGCTTAGTCATCCCAGGGGTCGGACAGCCCCAGCATTTT. Translating it yields CASSLVIPGVGQPQHF.

The table lists this clonotype with a few counts. The V and J genes are TRBV10-1 and TRBJ1-1; D call uncertain. The CDR3 totals 14 residues. Trimming stripped 3 bases from V and 2 bases from J, with 10 bases between. Germline CDR1 is WNHNN and CDR2 is SYGVQD (reference sequence). The CDR3 sequence is CASSDGRRNTEAFF. The CDR3, as DNA: TGCGCCAGCAGTGATGGCAGGAGAAACACTGAAGCTTTCTTT.

This clonotype was seen ten or more times. CDR3 in amino acids: CASSLAGTTETQYF. Here the CDR3 DNA reads TGCGCCAGCAGCTTGGCCGGGACGACGGAGACCCAGTACTTC. This chain links TRBV5-1 with TRBJ2-5; D possibly uses TRBD1 or TRBD2 (5 bases each). V lost 0 bases to trimming and J lost 5 bases, with 11 bases between them. The CDR3 spans 14 residues. Germline lookup yields CDR1 SGHRS and CDR2 YFSETQ.

The genes are TRBV24-1 and TRBJ1-5; possible D gene TRBD1, 5 bases. Germline CDR1 is KGHDR and CDR2 is SFDVKD. V was clipped by 5 bases and J by 6 bases, with 10 bases between them. This CDR3 region has 13 residues. As DNA, the CDR3 is TGTGCCACCAGTGCCAGGGAGGCTCAGCCCCAGCATTTT. Protein sequence: CATSAREAQPQHF.

The rearrangement joins TRBV6-9 to TRBJ1-4, with D possibly being TRBD1 (6 bases). Trimming shortened V by 3 bases and J by 7 bases, and 9 bases separated the two germline ends. This CDR3 spans 13 amino acids. The germline CDR1 and CDR2 sequences are MNHGY and SVAAGI. CDR3 residues: CASSYVGAEKLFF. DNA of the CDR3: TGTGCCAGCAGTTACGTGGGGGCTGAAAAACTGTTTTTT.

This clonotype is a singleton in its sample. J is TRBJ2-3 and V is TRBV24-1; D is perhaps TRBD2 (6 bases). This CDR3 has 22 amino acids. V was trimmed by 0 bases and J by 5 bases, leaving 32 bases between them. The germline gives CDR1 KGHDR, CDR2 SFDVKD. In nucleotides, the CDR3 is TGTGCCACCAGTGATTTGCCTTTCTTCAGGGCCAGCGGGCCGATTCCGGAAGATACGCAGTATTTT. Residues: CATSDLPFFRASGPIPEDTQYF.

The sample holds many counts of this clonotype. This chain uses TRBV18 with TRBJ2-1, with 9 positions matching TRBD2. Germline loops: CDR1 KGHSH, CDR2 LQKENI. This CDR3 is 15 amino acids long. V shed 1 base, J shed 10 bases, and the junction held 8 bases outside the gene matches. The CDR3 DNA reads TGTGCCAGCTCACCACAGGGGCTAGCGGGAAAAGAGCAGTTCTTC. Translated, it gives CASSPQGLAGKEQFF.

This clonotype occurred many times. The chain recombines TRBV6-1 with TRBJ1-4; unclear D gene. The CDR3 spans 13 residues. V gave up 3 bases and J gave up 4 bases, with 6 bases separating them. The V gene's germline CDR1 is MNHNS and CDR2 SASEGT. The CDR3 is CASSDTRNEKLFF. Here the CDR3 DNA reads TGTGCCAGCAGTGACACACGTAATGAAAAACTGTTTTTT.

This clonotype was recorded at least ten times. The chain recombines TRBV2 with TRBJ2-7; 10 positions match TRBD1. The CDR3 spans 16 residues. The V gene end was trimmed by 3 bases and the J gene end by 3 bases; junction bases not matched to a gene: 8. Germline V gives CDR1 SNHLY, CDR2 FYNNEI. The DNA for the CDR3 is TGTGCCAGCAGTGAGGCGACAGGGGGCCCCTACTACGAGCAGTACTTC. It is translated as CASSEATGGPYYEQYF.

J is TRBJ2-1 and V is TRBV20-1; 8 nucleotides line up with TRBD2. Germline trimming cut 5 bases from V and 5 bases from J; bases unmatched to any gene: 8. The CDR3 sequence is 14 residues long. Germline V lookup: CDR1 DFQATT, CDR2 SNEGSKA (reference sequence). CDR3 sequence reads: CSAARAGEDNEQFF. The CDR3 DNA reads as TGCAGTGCTGCAAGAGCGGGAGAGGACAATGAGCAGTTCTTC.

This clonotype was detected only a few times. The V and J genes are TRBV12-3 or TRBV12-4 and TRBJ2-1; TRBD2 matches at 8 bases. The CDR3 is 15 amino acids. The J segment lost 7 bases and the V segment lost 8 bases, leaving 13 bases of the junction unmatched. The CDR3: CASLRPGLDGNEQFF. The CDR3 DNA is TGTGCCAGCCTCCGACCGGGACTAGATGGAAATGAGCAGTTCTTC.

V usage is TRBV20-1 and J usage is TRBJ1-1; D call uncertain. The V end lost 6 bases, the J end lost 0 bases, and 14 bases lay between the germline ends. CDR1 is DFQATT and CDR2 is SNEGSKA in the germline V gene (reference sequence). The CDR3 consists of 14 residues. The CDR3 spells CSARGLLLNTEAFF. CDR3 sequence (DNA): TGCAGTGCCCGGGGTCTACTCTTGAACACTGAAGCTTTCTTT.

This clonotype was counted many times. Written as DNA, the CDR3 is TGTGCCAGCAGCCAAGAGGTAGCGGGAGGTGGGACAGATACGCAGTATTTT. Translated, it gives CASSQEVAGGGTDTQYF. The chain uses TRBV3-1 and TRBJ2-3; 10 bases map to TRBD2. With 0 bases clipped from V and 3 bases from J, the junction kept 6 bases outside the gene matches. This CDR3 has 17 residues. CDR1 is LGHDT and CDR2 is YNNKEL in the germline V gene (reference sequence).

This clonotype showed up many times. The chain uses TRBV28 and TRBJ2-6; TRBD2 matches at 7 bases. In germline, CDR1 is MDHEN, CDR2 SYDVKM. The CDR3 length is 17 residues. Losses at the gene ends were 5 bases for V and 0 bases for J; bases not matched to a gene: 7. CDR3 protein: CASSKTAGSSGANVLTF. CDR3 bases: TGTGCCAGCAGTAAGACAGCGGGAAGCTCTGGGGCCAACGTCCTGACTTTC.

This clonotype was counted at least ten times. The V and J genes are TRBV6-1 and TRBJ1-2; D is uncertain. CDR3 length: 15 amino acids. V was pared by 4 bases and J by 3 bases, with 15 bases between. Germline lookup yields CDR1 MNHNS and CDR2 SASEGT. The CDR3 DNA sequence: TGTGCCAGCAGTGCACGGACCCAGCTACACTATGGCTACACCTTC. It yields the protein CASSARTQLHYGYTF.

The V gene is TRBV7-6, the J gene TRBJ2-3, with 11 nucleotides matching TRBD2. The V segment lost 5 bases and the J segment 5 bases; nucleotides outside the gene matches: 15. This CDR3 has 18 residues. Germline-derived CDR1 and CDR2 are SGHVS and FNYEAQ. The CDR3 DNA is TGTGCCAGCAGCCCAGGACTAGCGGGTCTACCTAGTGGAGATACGCAGTATTTT. It specifies CASSPGLAGLPSGDTQYF.

This clonotype came up many times. The chain employs TRBV3-1 and TRBJ1-3; possibly TRBD1 for D (5 bases). V lost 2 bases, J lost 9 bases, and 8 bases lay in between. The V gene's germline CDR1 is LGHDT and CDR2 YNNKEL (reference sequence). CDR3 length: 12 amino acids. CDR3 sequence (DNA): TGTGCCAGCAGCCAACCGGGGGGCACCATATATTTT. Residues: CASSQPGGTIYF.

As concerns this clonotype: A read error may explain this, as a much larger clone is one base away. V is TRBV7-2 and J is TRBJ2-5; 11 nucleotides align to TRBD2. CDR1 is SGHTA, CDR2 FQGNSA, per germline. J gave up 1 base and V 7 bases, and 14 bases lay outside the gene matches. The CDR3 covers 18 residues. The CDR3 protein is CASKSGASGRRGQETQYF. The CDR3 region has the DNA TGTGCCAGCAAGTCCGGGGCTAGCGGGAGGAGGGGCCAAGAGACCCAGTACTTC.

The V gene is TRBV6-2 or TRBV6-3, the J gene TRBJ2-5; the match to TRBD1 covers 10 bases. Germline CDR1 reads MNHEY; CDR2 reads SVGEGT. V was pared by 8 bases and J by 5 bases, with 14 bases of the junction left unmatched. This CDR3 has 16 amino acids. The DNA of the CDR3 is TGTGCCAGCTGCGCGTCTCCGGGACAGGGGTTCGAGACCCAGTACTTC. This gives the protein CASCASPGQGFETQYF.